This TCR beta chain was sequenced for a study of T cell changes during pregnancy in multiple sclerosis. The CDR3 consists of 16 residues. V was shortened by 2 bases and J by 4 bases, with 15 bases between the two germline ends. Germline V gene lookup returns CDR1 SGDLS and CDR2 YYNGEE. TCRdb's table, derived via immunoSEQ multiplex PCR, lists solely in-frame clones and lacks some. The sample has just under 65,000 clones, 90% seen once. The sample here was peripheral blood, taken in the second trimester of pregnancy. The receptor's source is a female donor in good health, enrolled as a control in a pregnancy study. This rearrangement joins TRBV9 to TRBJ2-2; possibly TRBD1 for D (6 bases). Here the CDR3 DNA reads TGTGCCAGCAGCGTTTATAGCAGGGGAAGCACCGGGGAGCTGTTTTTT. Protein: CASSVYSRGSTGELFF.